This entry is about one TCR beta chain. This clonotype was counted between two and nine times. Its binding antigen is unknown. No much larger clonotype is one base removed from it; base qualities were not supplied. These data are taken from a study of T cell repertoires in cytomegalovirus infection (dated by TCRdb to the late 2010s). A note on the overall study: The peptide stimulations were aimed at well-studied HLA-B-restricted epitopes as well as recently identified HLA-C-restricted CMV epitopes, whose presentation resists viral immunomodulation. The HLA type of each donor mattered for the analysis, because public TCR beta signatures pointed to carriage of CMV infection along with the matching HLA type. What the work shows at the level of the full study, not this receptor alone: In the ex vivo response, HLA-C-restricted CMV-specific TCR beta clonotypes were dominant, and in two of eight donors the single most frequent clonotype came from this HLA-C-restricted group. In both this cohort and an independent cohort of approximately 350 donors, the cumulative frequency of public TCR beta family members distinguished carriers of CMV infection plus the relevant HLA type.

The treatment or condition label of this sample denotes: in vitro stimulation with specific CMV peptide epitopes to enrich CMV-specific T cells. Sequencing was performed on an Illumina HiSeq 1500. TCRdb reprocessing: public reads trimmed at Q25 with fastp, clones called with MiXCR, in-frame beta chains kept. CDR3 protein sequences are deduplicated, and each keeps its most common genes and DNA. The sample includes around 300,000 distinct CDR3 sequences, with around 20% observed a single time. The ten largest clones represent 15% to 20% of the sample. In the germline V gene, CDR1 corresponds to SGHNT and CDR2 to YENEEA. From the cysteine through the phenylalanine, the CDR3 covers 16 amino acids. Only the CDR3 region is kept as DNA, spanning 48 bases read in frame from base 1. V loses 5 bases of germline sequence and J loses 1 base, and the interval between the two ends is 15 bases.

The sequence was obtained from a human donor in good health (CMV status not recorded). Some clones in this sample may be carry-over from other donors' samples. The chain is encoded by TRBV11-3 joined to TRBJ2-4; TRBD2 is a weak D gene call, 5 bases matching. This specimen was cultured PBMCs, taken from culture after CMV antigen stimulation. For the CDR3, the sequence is CASSSLGGGAKNIQYF. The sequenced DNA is TGTGCCAGCAGCAGCTTGGGCGGAGGCGCCAAAAACATTCAGTACTTC.